This entry lists 28 T cell receptor beta chains sequenced from one sample in a study of lymphopenia after photon versus proton radiotherapy. Data came from immunoSEQ multiplex PCR; TCRdb stores just in-frame clones and leaves some out. The table lists 15,000 to 20,000 clones, roughly nine tenths of them singletons. The sequencing here drew on peripheral blood, taken from a patient treated with proton-based radiotherapy. These receptors came from a woman aged 60-75 years with cholangiocarcinoma. Some clones in this sample may be carry-over from other donors' samples.

This clone has only one observation. V usage is TRBV14 and J usage is TRBJ1-3; D remains ambiguous. Trimming took off 4 bases at V and 3 bases at J, with 16 bases between the two ends. CDR3 length: 16 amino acids. Germline V gene data show CDR1 as SGHDN and CDR2 as FVKESK. The CDR3 nucleotides are TGTGCCAGCAGCCTTGTATCCCGGTCGTTTGGAAACACCATATATTTT. Residues: CASSLVSRSFGNTIYF.

V and J are TRBV10-1 and TRBJ2-5; D is perhaps TRBD2 (6 bases). Germline V gene sequence: CDR1 WNHNN, CDR2 SYGVQD (reference sequence). Between the trimmed V and J ends, which lost 3 bases and 5 bases, there was a span of 13 bases. The CDR3 runs 14 residues. The DNA of the CDR3 is TGCGCCAGCAGTGACCGCGGGGCTGGGGAGACCCAGTACTTC. Protein product: CASSDRGAGETQYF.

The V and J genes are TRBV4-1 and TRBJ2-3; 9 bases align to TRBD1. Germline-derived CDR1 and CDR2 are MGHRA and YSYEKL. The CDR3 spans 16 residues. With V trimmed by 3 bases and J by 3 bases, 7 bases remained unmatched. CDR3 amino acids: CASSHDLGQGTDTQYF. DNA of the CDR3: TGCGCCAGCAGCCACGACCTGGGACAGGGAACAGATACGCAGTATTTT.

V and J are TRBV7-9 and TRBJ1-1; 7 bases are shared with TRBD1. After removal of 5 bases from V and 7 bases from J, the junction contained 7 bases not matched to a gene. In germline, CDR1 is SEHNR, CDR2 FQNEAQ (reference sequence). The CDR3 extends over 13 amino acids. CDR3 amino acids: CASSIRGVGEAFF. The CDR3 DNA reads as TGTGCCAGCAGCATCAGGGGGGTGGGTGAAGCTTTCTTT.

This clone has just a few counts. The chain is built from TRBV10-1 and TRBJ1-5; no definite D call. This CDR3 has 12 residues. The V end was cut by 2 bases, the J end by 6 bases, with 5 bases between. CDR1 and CDR2 (germline): WNHNN, SYGVQD (reference sequence). Written as DNA, the CDR3 is TGCGCCAGCAGTGAGATGGGTCAGCCCCAGCATTTT. Its protein is CASSEMGQPQHF.

The rearrangement joins TRBV27 to TRBJ2-3, with TRBD2 as a possible D gene (6 bases). V was cut by 6 bases and J by 1 base, with 20 bases left in between. Per the germline V gene, CDR1 is MNHEY and CDR2 is SMNVEV (reference sequence). The CDR3 has 17 residues. CDR3 region: CASSPTGGYTGTDTQYF. CDR3 in DNA: TGTGCCAGCAGCCCAACCGGGGGATATACAGGCACAGATACGCAGTATTTT.

The gene calls are TRBV27 and TRBJ2-3; the D is unclear. The CDR3 spans 18 residues. V shed 5 bases and J shed 1 base, with 22 bases lying between them. Germline CDR1 reads MNHEY; CDR2 reads SMNVEV (reference sequence). The CDR3 DNA is TGTGCCAGCAGTCCCTCCCTTACTTTGGCAGATCGCACAGATACGCAGTATTTT. Amino acid sequence: CASSPSLTLADRTDTQYF.

The chain recombines TRBV18 with TRBJ2-3; 9 bases are shared with TRBD2. The V and J ends lost 0 bases and 4 bases, in that order; junction bases with no gene match: 5. In germline, CDR1 is KGHSH, CDR2 LQKENI. The length of the CDR3 is 16 residues. This chain's CDR3 is CASSPPVSGRSDTQYF. CDR3 nucleotides: TGTGCCAGCTCACCACCGGTTAGCGGGAGATCAGATACGCAGTATTTT.

This clone was seen just once. The chain is built from TRBV7-9 and TRBJ2-1; 9 bases are a match to TRBD2. Trimming removed 0 bases from V and 7 bases from J; junction bases left unmatched: 7. Germline CDR1 is SEHNR and CDR2 is FQNEAQ (reference sequence). The CDR3 covers 16 residues. The CDR3 spells CASSLAGGRALNEQFF. DNA for the CDR3: TGTGCCAGCAGCTTAGCGGGCGGGAGGGCCCTGAATGAGCAGTTCTTC.

The chain recombines TRBV7-6 with TRBJ1-3, with 8 bases identical to TRBD1. J lost 4 bases, V lost 4 bases, and 6 bases had no gene match. The germline V gene encodes CDR1 SGHVS and CDR2 FNYEAQ. There are 15 residues in the CDR3. This CDR3 is CASSSRQGQGNTIYF. The CDR3 DNA sequence: TGTGCCAGCAGCTCCAGACAGGGGCAAGGAAACACCATATATTTT.

This sequence joins TRBV7-9 and TRBJ1-2; D is ambiguous. From germline, CDR1 is SEHNR and CDR2 FQNEAQ (reference sequence). CDR3 length: 13 amino acids. V was pared by 4 bases and J by 4 bases, with 10 bases between. The CDR3 DNA sequence: TGTGCCAGCAGCTGGGAGGGCACCTATGGCTACACCTTC. Translated, it gives CASSWEGTYGYTF.

Comment on this clone: Mismatch with germline at one junction end may stem from a read error. The sample contains more than one DNA sequence encoding this CDR3. The chain is built from TRBV7-9 and TRBJ2-1, with 8 bases matching TRBD2. The CDR3 contains 11 residues. Per germline, CDR1 SEHNR and CDR2 FQNEAQ (reference sequence). DNA of the CDR3: TGCGCCAGCAGCGGGAGCAATGAGCAGTTCTTC. It translates to CASSGSNEQFF.

The chain couples TRBV27 to TRBJ2-5; tentative D call: TRBD2 (5 bases). The CDR3 sequence is 13 residues long. V was cut by 3 bases and J by 1 base, with 6 bases left in between. Germline V gene data show CDR1 as MNHEY and CDR2 as SMNVEV (reference sequence). Here the CDR3 DNA reads TGTGCCAGCAGTTTTCTAGCCCAAGAGACCCAGTACTTC. It is translated as CASSFLAQETQYF.

The genes are TRBV7-9 and TRBJ2-1; 14 nucleotides agree with TRBD2. The germline gives CDR1 SEHNR, CDR2 FQNEAQ (reference sequence). CDR3 length: 17 amino acids. V lost 3 bases to trimming and J lost 8 bases; unmatched junction nucleotides: 9. Here the CDR3 reads CASSFLSGTSGRDEQFF. DNA for the CDR3: TGTGCCAGCAGCTTCCTATCCGGGACTAGCGGGAGAGATGAGCAGTTCTTC.

The J gene is TRBJ2-3, the V gene TRBV23-1; D is undetermined. TRBV23-1 is known as an ORF, though its function is uncertain. Trimming stripped 4 bases from V and 2 bases from J, with 19 bases between. The CDR3 contains 17 residues. Here the CDR3 reads CASSRSSPSTVTDTQYF. The CDR3 DNA follows: TGCGCCAGCAGTCGTTCGAGCCCCTCTACGGTCACAGATACGCAGTATTTT.

The rearrangement joins TRBV2 to TRBJ1-4; a possible D gene is TRBD1 (6 bases). V lost 3 bases to trimming and J lost 7 bases, with 9 bases between them. Germline CDR1 is SNHLY and CDR2 is FYNNEI. The CDR3 length is 13 residues. The CDR3 is CASSDEGVEKLFF. In DNA form, the CDR3 reads TGTGCCAGCAGTGATGAGGGGGTTGAAAAACTGTTTTTT.

This clone was counted once. V gene TRBV25-1 combines with J gene TRBJ2-5, with D uncertain. Trimming left V 1 base short and J 0 bases short, with 6 bases between. Per germline, CDR1 MGHDK and CDR2 SYGVNS. The CDR3 has 14 residues. The CDR3 protein is CASSEWADQETQYF. DNA for the CDR3: TGTGCCAGCAGTGAATGGGCAGACCAAGAGACCCAGTACTTC.

CDR3 DNA sequence: TGTGCCTGGAGAGAGAGACTTATATCCGGGGAGCTGTTTTTT. It yields the protein CAWRERLISGELFF. The chain has TRBV30 and TRBJ2-2; no definite D call. Germline loops: CDR1 GTSNPN, CDR2 SVGIG (reference sequence). This CDR3 comprises 14 residues. V gave up 3 bases and J gave up 6 bases, with 14 bases separating them. Filled out from reference TRBV30 and TRBJ2-2, the complete variable domain reads SQTIHQWPATLVQPVGSPLSLECTVEGTSNPNLYWYRQAAGRGLQLLFYSVGIGQISSEVPQNLSASRPQDRQFILSSKKLLLSDSGFYLCAWRERLISGELFFGEGSRLTVL.

The genes are TRBV4-1 and TRBJ1-4, with D possibly matching TRBD1 (5 bases). V lost 1 base to trimming and J lost 14 bases, with 20 bases between them. Germline-derived CDR1 and CDR2 are MGHRA and YSYEKL. The CDR3 covers 15 residues. The CDR3 reads CASSQVWDPRLTLFF. CDR3 coding DNA: TGCGCCAGCAGCCAAGTATGGGACCCCCGACTAACGCTGTTTTTT.

The CDR3: CASSRLTYRAYEQYF. CDR3 bases: TGTGCCAGCAGCCGTCTTACGTACAGGGCCTACGAGCAGTACTTC. This chain connects TRBV5-6 to TRBJ2-7; D possibly corresponds to TRBD1 (6 bases). Germline CDR1 SGHDT, CDR2 YYEEEE. The CDR3 sequence is 15 residues long. Trimming left V 4 bases short and J 2 bases short, with 16 bases between.

The chain recombines TRBV5-1 with TRBJ2-1, with TRBD2 identical over 13 bases. Trimming removed 4 bases from V and 9 bases from J; junction bases left unmatched: 4. The germline CDR1 and CDR2 sequences are SGHRS and YFSETQ. The CDR3 has 14 amino acids. The CDR3 reads CASSRTSGGPEQFF. CDR3 nucleotide sequence: TGCGCCAGCAGCAGGACTAGCGGGGGCCCTGAGCAGTTCTTC.

In this sample, this clone turned up a few times. The CDR3 is CSVVGSGYEQYF. CDR3 in DNA: TGCAGCGTTGTCGGGTCCGGTTACGAGCAGTACTTC. The chain couples TRBV29-1 to TRBJ2-7; no clear D. The CDR3 totals 12 residues. Per germline, CDR1 SQVTM and CDR2 ANQGSEA. V lost 4 bases, J lost 4 bases, and 11 bases lay in between.

In this sample, this clone turned up once. The rearrangement links TRBV2 to TRBJ2-2; perhaps TRBD2 as D (6 bases). Trimming pared 6 bases from V and 8 bases from J, leaving 16 bases between. CDR1 SNHLY and CDR2 FYNNEI come from the germline V gene. The CDR3 extends over 14 amino acids. The CDR3 DNA sequence: TGTGCCAGCAGGAGGGAGGCCCCAGGGGGGGAGCTGTTTTTT. It specifies CASRREAPGGELFF.

V is TRBV5-1 and J is TRBJ2-7; 14 positions agree with TRBD2. The CDR3 is 15 amino acids. Germline V lookup: CDR1 SGHRS, CDR2 YFSETQ. J lost 1 base, V lost 4 bases, and 1 base had no gene match. The CDR3 DNA reads as TGCGCCAGCAGCGGGACTAGCGGGAGATCCTACGAGCAGTACTTC. Residues: CASSGTSGRSYEQYF.

CDR3 bases: TGTGCCAGCAGCTTGGCACTAGCGGGAGCCTACAATGAGCAGTTCTTC. Residues: CASSLALAGAYNEQFF. V and J are TRBV5-6 and TRBJ2-1; 11 bases line up with TRBD2. The CDR3 consists of 16 residues. V shed 0 bases, J shed 2 bases, and the junction held 1 base outside the gene matches. In germline, CDR1 is SGHDT, CDR2 YYEEEE.

The V and J genes are TRBV9 and TRBJ2-2; TRBD2 matches at 16 bases. The trim removed 3 bases at V and 6 bases at J, leaving 2 bases unmatched. Germline CDR1 SGDLS, CDR2 YYNGEE. The CDR3 is 16 amino acids. CDR3 bases: TGTGCCAGCAGCGGCGGGACTAGCGGGGGGGCCGGGGAGCTGTTTTTT. Amino acids: CASSGGTSGGAGELFF.

The rearrangement joins TRBV2 to TRBJ2-3, with D hard to call. CDR1 and CDR2 from the germline V gene are SNHLY and FYNNEI. CDR3 length: 10 amino acids. Between the trimmed V and J ends, which lost 3 bases and 8 bases, there was a span of 3 bases. The CDR3: CASSEGTQYF. DNA for the CDR3: TGTGCCAGCAGTGAGGGTACGCAGTATTTT.

V gene TRBV5-4 combines with J gene TRBJ2-1; the D gene could be TRBD1 or TRBD2 (5 bases each). The V end was cut by 0 bases, the J end by 0 bases, with 16 bases between. Germline lookup yields CDR1 SGHNT and CDR2 YYREEE (reference sequence). The CDR3 has 18 residues. The CDR3 sequence: CASSLGGVWKSSYNEQFF. The CDR3 bases are TGTGCCAGCAGCTTGGGAGGGGTTTGGAAGAGCTCCTACAATGAGCAGTTCTTC.